This T cell receptor beta chain was sequenced for a study of blood T cell repertoires in COVID-19 (dated by TCRdb to the early 2020s). For the wider study: Collaborator samples came from the United States, Italy and Spain and covered acute and convalescent phases of COVID-19. The prospective study material was composed of cDNA or gDNA derived from T cells, B-cell-depleted T cells, or PBMCs. Subjects who had been exposed to COVID-19, were actively infected with it, or had recovered from it provided the deeply sampled blood TCRbeta repertoires that made up the dataset. The repertoires were released in a freely available public database meant as a resource for research on the immune response to SARS-CoV-2. Samples came from the ongoing ImmuneRACE study (first 160 participants) plus 1,254 subjects from 6 global collaborators. Sample metadata almost always included a de-identified subject ID, COVID-19 status, age in years and sex. Where HLA class I and class II types were available, the types were taken from metadata supplied by the sample provider, not from assay-based typing. What the authors observed across the whole study: The quantity of clinical and demographic metadata differed by source and by participant and was supplied without curation.

TCRbeta CDR3 regions were amplified from genomic DNA by means of the immunoSEQ Assay, a bias-controlled multiplex PCR. From the authors' description of their analysis: The number of nucleated cells in each sample was estimated from the amplification of reference gene primers within the assay. To quantify the absolute abundance of each unique TCRbeta CDR3 rearrangement, sequence reads were collapsed and filtered. For each sample, productive Simpson clonality was calculated by taking the square root of Simpson's diversity index across productive rearrangements. In TCRdb, the immuneACCESS table is reduced to in-frame sequences with V and J assigned. These tables do not hold every clone; where another copy was compared, an unresolved V gene accounts for under half, and the others remain unexplained. The V and J calls and the clone size are those of that table, but D and trimming were determined from the DNA. In all, the sample holds some 150,000 clones, and more than 70% of those were seen once. Together, the top ten hold 1.5% to 2% of the sample.

Remarks on this clone: Its antigen is still unknown. Base qualities are missing; no much larger clone stands one base away.

The CDR3 sequence holds 17 residues, the cysteine and phenylalanine included. Here the CDR3 DNA is all that survives: 51 bases in frame from base 1. Each collaborating institution followed its own protocols to collect whole blood in K2EDTA tubes. For TCRbeta analysis, collaborator samples were shipped as frozen whole blood, as isolated PBMCs, or as DNA extracted from either sample type. The chain links TRBV1 with TRBJ2-7; the D segment call TRBD1 is taken from the table without a DNA check. TRBV1 is labeled a pseudogene. The clonotype originates from a human donor in a cohort sampled during active COVID-19. The sequencing input was peripheral blood. The sequence in DNA is TGCACCAGCAGCCATTCCGACGGGACAGGGGGTGTGTACGAGCAGTACTTC. Its coded protein is CTSSHSDGTGGVYEQYF.